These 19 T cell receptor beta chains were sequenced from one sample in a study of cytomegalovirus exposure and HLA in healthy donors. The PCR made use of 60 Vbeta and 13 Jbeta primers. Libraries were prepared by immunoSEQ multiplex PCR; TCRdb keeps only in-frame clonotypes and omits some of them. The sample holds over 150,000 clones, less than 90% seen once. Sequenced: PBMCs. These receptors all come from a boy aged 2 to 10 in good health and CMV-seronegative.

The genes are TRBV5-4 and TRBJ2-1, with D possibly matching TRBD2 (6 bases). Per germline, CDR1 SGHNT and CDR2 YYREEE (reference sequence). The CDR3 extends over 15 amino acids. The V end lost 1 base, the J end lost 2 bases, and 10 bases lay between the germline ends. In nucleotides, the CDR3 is TGTGCCAGCAGCTTGCGGAGGGAAACCTACAATGAGCAGTTCTTC. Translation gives CASSLRRETYNEQFF.

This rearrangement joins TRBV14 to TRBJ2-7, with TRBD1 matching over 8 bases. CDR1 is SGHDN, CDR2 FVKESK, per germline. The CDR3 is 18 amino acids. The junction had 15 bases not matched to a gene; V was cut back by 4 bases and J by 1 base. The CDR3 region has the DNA TGTGCCAGCAGCCTCACTTGGACAGGGCAAATCCTATCCTACGAGCAGTACTTC. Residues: CASSLTWTGQILSYEQYF.

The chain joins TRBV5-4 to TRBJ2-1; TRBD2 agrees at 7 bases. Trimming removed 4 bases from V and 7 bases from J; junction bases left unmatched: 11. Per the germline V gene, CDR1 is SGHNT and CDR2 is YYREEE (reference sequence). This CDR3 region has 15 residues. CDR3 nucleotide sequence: TGTGCCAGCAGCCCCTTTCTGCTAGCGGCAAATGAGCAGTTCTTC. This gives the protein CASSPFLLAANEQFF.

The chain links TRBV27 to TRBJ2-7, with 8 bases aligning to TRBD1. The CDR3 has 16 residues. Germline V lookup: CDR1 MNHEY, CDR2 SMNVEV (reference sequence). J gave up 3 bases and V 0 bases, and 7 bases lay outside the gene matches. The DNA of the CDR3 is TGTGCCAGCAGTTTATCTGTCCAGGGGGCACGCTACGAGCAGTACTTC. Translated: CASSLSVQGARYEQYF.

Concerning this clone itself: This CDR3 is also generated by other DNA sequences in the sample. The CDR3 spells CASSLRGNQPQHF. In nucleotides, the CDR3 is TGTGCCAGCAGCTTGCGAGGCAATCAGCCCCAGCATTTT. The chain is built from TRBV7-2 and TRBJ1-5; D is ambiguous. The germline CDR1 and CDR2 sequences are SGHTA and FQGNSA. The CDR3 consists of 13 residues. Between the trimmed V and J ends, which lost 3 bases and 2 bases, there was a span of 5 bases.

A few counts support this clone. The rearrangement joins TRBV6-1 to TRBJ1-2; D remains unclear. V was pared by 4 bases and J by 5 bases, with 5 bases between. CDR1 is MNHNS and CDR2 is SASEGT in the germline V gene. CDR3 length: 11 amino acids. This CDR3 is CASSVLYGYTF. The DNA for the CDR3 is TGTGCCAGCAGTGTCCTTTATGGCTACACCTTC.

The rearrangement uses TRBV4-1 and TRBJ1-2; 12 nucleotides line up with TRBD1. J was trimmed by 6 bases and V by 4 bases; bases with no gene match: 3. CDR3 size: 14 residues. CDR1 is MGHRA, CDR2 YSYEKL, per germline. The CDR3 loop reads CASSRGTGGDGYTF. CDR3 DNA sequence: TGCGCCAGCAGCCGCGGGACAGGGGGCGATGGCTACACCTTC.

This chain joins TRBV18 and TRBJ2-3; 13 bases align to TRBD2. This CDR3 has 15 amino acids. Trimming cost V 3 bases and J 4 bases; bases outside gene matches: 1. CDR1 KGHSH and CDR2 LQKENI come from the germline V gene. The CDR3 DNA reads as TGTGCCAGCTCACCTGGACTAGCGGGAGCAGATACGCAGTATTTT. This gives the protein CASSPGLAGADTQYF.

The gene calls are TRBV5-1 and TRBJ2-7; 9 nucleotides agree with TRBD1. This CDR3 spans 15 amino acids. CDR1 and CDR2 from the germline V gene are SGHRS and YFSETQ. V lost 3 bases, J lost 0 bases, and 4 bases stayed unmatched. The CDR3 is CASSSRQGVSYEQYF. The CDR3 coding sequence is TGCGCCAGCAGCTCACGACAGGGGGTCTCCTACGAGCAGTACTTC.

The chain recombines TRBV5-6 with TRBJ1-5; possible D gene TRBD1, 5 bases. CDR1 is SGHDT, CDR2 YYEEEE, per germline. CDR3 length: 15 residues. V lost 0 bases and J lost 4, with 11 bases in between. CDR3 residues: CASSLEGQGNQPQHF. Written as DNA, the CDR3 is TGTGCCAGCAGCTTGGAGGGGCAGGGTAATCAGCCCCAGCATTTT.

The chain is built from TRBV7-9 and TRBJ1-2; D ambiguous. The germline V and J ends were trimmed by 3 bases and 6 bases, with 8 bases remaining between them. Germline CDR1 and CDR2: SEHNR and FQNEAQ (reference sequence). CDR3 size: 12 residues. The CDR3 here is CASSFFGDGYTF. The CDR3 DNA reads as TGTGCCAGCAGCTTCTTCGGAGATGGCTACACCTTC.

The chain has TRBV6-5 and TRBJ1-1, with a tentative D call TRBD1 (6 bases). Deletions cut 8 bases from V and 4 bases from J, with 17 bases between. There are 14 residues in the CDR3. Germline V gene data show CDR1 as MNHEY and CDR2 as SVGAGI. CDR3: CASVEQGESTEAFF. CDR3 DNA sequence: TGTGCCAGCGTCGAACAGGGTGAAAGCACTGAAGCTTTCTTT.

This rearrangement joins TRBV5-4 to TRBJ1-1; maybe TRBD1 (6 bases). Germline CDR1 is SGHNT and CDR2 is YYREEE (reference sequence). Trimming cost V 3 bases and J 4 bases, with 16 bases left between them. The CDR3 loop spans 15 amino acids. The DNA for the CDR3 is TGTGCCAGCAGCTCTTACAGGGCCGAGGGCACTGAAGCTTTCTTT. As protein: CASSSYRAEGTEAFF.

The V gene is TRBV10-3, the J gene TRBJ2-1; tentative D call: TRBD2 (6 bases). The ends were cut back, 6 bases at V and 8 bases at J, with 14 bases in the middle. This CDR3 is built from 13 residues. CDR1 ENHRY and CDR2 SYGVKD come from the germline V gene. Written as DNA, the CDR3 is TGTGCCATCAGGGCGGGAAGTAACGATGAGCAGTTCTTC. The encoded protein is CAIRAGSNDEQFF.

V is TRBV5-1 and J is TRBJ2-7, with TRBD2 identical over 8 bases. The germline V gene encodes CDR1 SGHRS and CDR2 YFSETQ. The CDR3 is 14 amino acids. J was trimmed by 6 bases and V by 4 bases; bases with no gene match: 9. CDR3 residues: CASSPGGRSFEQYF. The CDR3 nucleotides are TGCGCCAGCAGCCCTGGCGGGAGGTCGTTCGAGCAGTACTTC.

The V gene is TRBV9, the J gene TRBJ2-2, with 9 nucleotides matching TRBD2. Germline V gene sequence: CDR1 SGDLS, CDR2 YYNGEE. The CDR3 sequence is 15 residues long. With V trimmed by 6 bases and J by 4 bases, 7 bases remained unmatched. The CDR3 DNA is TGTGCCAGCACCACAGCGGGAGGTAGCACCGGGGAGCTGTTTTTT. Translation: CASTTAGGSTGELFF.

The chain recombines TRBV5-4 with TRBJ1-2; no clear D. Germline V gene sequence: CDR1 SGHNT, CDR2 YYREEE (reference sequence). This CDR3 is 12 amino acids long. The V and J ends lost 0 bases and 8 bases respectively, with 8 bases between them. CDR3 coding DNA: TGTGCCAGCAGCTTGGACTGGTTGGGCTACACCTTC. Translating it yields CASSLDWLGYTF.

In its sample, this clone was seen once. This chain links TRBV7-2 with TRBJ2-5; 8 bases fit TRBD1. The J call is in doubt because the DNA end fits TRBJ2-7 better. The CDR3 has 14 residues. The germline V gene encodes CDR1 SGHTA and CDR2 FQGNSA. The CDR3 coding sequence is TGTGCCAGCAGATTCGACAGGGGTCACTACGAGCAGTACTTC. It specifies CASRFDRGHYEQYF.

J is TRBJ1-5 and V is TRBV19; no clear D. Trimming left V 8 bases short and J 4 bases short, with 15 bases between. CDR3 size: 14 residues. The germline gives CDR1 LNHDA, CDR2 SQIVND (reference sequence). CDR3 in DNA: TGTGCCAGTGCCCCCGGTACCGCTAATCAGCCCCAGCATTTT. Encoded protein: CASAPGTANQPQHF.